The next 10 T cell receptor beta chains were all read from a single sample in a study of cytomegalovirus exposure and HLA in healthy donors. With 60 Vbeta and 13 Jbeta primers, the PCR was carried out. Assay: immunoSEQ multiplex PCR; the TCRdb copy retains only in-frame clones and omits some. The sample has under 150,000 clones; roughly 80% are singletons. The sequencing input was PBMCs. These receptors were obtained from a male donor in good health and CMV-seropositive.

The DNA of the CDR3 is TGTGCCAGCAGTTCCCTAGCGGGAGGGGTTCCAGATACGCAGTATTTT. Translated, it gives CASSSLAGGVPDTQYF. The chain employs TRBV28 and TRBJ2-3; 12 bases match TRBD2. CDR1 and CDR2 (germline): MDHEN, SYDVKM. Trimming took 4 bases from V and 4 from J; bases not matched to a gene: 6. There are 16 residues in the CDR3.

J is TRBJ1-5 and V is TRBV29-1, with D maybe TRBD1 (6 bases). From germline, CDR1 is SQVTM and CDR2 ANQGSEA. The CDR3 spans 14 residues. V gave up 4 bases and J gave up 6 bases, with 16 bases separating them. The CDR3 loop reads CSVGSGVWGQPQHF. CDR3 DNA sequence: TGCAGCGTTGGATCAGGGGTTTGGGGTCAGCCCCAGCATTTT.

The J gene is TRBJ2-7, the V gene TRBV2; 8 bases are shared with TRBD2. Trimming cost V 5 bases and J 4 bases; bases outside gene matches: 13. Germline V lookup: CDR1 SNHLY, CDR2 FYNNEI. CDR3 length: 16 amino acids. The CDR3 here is CASSRGDLGTRYEQYF. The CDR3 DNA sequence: TGTGCCAGCAGTCGGGGGGACCTCGGGACTAGGTACGAGCAGTACTTC.

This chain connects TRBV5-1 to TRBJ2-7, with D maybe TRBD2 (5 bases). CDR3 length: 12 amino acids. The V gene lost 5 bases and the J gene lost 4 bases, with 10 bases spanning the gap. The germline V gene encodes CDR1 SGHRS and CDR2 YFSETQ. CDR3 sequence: CASSQDSYEQYF. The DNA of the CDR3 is TGCGCCAGCAGTCAGGACTCTTACGAGCAGTACTTC.

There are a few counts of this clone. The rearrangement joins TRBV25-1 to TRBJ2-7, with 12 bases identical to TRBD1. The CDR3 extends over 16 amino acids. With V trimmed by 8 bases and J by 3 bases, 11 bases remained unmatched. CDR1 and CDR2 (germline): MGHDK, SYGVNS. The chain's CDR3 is CASPSGQGASLYEQYF. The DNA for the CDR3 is TGTGCCAGCCCCTCGGGACAGGGGGCTTCTCTCTACGAGCAGTACTTC.

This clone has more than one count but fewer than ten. The CDR3 loop is CASRDPGLVTDTQYF. The CDR3 nucleotides read TGTGCCAGCAGAGACCCGGGACTAGTGACAGATACGCAGTATTTT. V is TRBV7-2 and J is TRBJ2-3, with 8 bases aligning to TRBD2. Unmatched junction bases numbered 8, after V lost 6 bases and J lost 3 bases. Germline V gives CDR1 SGHTA, CDR2 FQGNSA. The CDR3 spans 15 residues.

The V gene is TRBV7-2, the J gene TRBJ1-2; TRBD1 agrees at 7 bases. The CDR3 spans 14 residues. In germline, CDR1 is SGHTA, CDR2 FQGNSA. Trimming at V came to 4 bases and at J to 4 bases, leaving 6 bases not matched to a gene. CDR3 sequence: CASSSNRGLYGYTF. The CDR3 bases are TGTGCCAGCAGCTCCAACAGGGGCCTCTATGGCTACACCTTC.

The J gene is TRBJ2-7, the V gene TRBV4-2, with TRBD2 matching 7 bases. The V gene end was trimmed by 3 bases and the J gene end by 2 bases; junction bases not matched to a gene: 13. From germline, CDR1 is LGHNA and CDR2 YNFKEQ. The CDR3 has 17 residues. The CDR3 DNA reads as TGTGCCAGCAGCCAGGGGGGGGTACGGGACCGAGCCTACGAGCAGTACTTC. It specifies CASSQGGVRDRAYEQYF.

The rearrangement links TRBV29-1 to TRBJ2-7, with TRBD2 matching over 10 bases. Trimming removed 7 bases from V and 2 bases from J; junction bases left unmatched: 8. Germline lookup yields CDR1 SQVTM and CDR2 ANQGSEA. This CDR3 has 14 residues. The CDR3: CSARTSGGTYEQYF. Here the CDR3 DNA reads TGCAGCGCTCGGACTAGCGGAGGAACCTACGAGCAGTACTTC.

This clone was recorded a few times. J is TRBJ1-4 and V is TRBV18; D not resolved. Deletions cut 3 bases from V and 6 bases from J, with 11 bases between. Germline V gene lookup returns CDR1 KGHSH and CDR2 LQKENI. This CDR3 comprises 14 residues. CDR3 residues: CASSPGGQDEKLFF. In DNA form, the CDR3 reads TGTGCCAGCTCACCGGGAGGGCAAGATGAAAAACTGTTTTTT. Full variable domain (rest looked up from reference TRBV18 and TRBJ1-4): NAGVMQNPRHLVRRRGQEARLRCSPMKGHSHVYWYRQLPEEGLKFMVYLQKENIIDESGMPKERFSAEFPKEGPSILRIQQVVRGDSAAYFCASSPGGQDEKLFFGSGTQLSVL.